This T cell receptor beta chain was found in a study of blood T cell repertoires in COVID-19. On the study more broadly: The study drew acute and convalescent COVID-19 samples from the United States, Italy and Spain.

Per the authors' pipeline: Reference gene primer amplification gave nucleated cell count estimates. Produced via immunoSEQ multiplex PCR; TCRdb's table is partial and in-frame only. V and J calls and clone size are given by that table; D and trimming were obtained from the DNA. Here the sample spans around 160,000 clones, 84% being singletons. The V and J ends lost 4 bases and 5 bases, in that order; junction bases with no gene match: 15. The CDR3 is 17 residues long. CDR1 SGHTS and CDR2 YDEGEE come from the germline V gene. Participants were aged about 18 to 90 years, lived in under 30 US areas, and enrolled virtually. Exposed participants encountered a COVID-19 case during the 2 weeks preceding study entry.

Source material: PBMCs or T cells enriched from blood (not recorded which). This TCR came from a woman aged 45-65 years who had been exposed to COVID-19. The chain employs TRBV5-8 and TRBJ2-5, with 9 bases matching TRBD2. CDR3 in DNA: TGTGCCAGCAGCCCGTACCGCGGGGGGGCGGAAAAGGAGACCCAGTACTTC. It codes for CASSPYRGGAEKETQYF.